These 27 T cell receptor beta chains share one sample of origin, sequenced in a study of shared clonotypes between healthy human individuals. Measured with immunoSEQ multiplex PCR; TCRdb has only the in-frame clones, and not every one. The sample includes roughly 2.5 million clones, over 85% of them seen just once. Input material: naive CD4+ T cells sorted from blood. Subset indicated: CD45RA+ positively selected. The receptors were gathered from a man between 18 and 35 years old in good health.

CDR3 coding DNA: TGTGCCTGGTCGACAGGGGCAAGGAATTCACCCCTCCACTTT. Translation gives CAWSTGARNSPLHF. V is TRBV30 and J is TRBJ1-6, with 8 bases aligning to TRBD1. With 5 bases clipped from V and 7 bases from J, the junction kept 7 bases outside the gene matches. Germline assignment: CDR1 GTSNPN and CDR2 SVGIG (reference sequence). This CDR3 contains 14 residues.

This clone was recorded only once. The J gene is TRBJ1-6, the V gene TRBV11-2; D unresolved. Germline CDR1 reads SGHAT; CDR2 reads FQNNGV. CDR3 length equals 11 residues. V shed 6 bases and J shed 6 bases, with 3 bases lying between them. CDR3 sequence reads: CASSSNSPLHF. CDR3 sequence (DNA): TGTGCCAGCAGTTCTAATTCACCCCTCCACTTT.

The gene calls are TRBV19 and TRBJ1-1; D unclear. The CDR3 is 13 residues long. Trimming left V 4 bases short and J 1 base short, with 7 bases between. In germline, CDR1 is LNHDA, CDR2 SQIVND (reference sequence). CDR3 in amino acids: CASSTTWNTEAFF. CDR3 in DNA: TGTGCCAGTAGTACTACATGGAACACTGAAGCTTTCTTT. The full variable domain, its missing parts supplied by reference TRBV19 and TRBJ1-1, is DGGITQSPKYLFRKEGQNVTLSCEQNLNHDAMYWYRQDPGQGLRLIYYSQIVNDFQKGDIAEGYSVSREKKESFPLTVTSAQKNPTAFYLCASSTTWNTEAFFGQGTRLTVV.

The chain employs TRBV5-1 and TRBJ1-1; 9 nucleotides align to TRBD1. The junction had 7 bases not matched to a gene; V was cut back by 7 bases and J by 0 bases. The CDR3 is 15 residues long. Germline values: CDR1 SGHRS, CDR2 YFSETQ. CDR3 protein: CASSGTGTLNTEAFF. In DNA form, the CDR3 reads TGCGCCAGCTCCGGGACAGGGACCCTGAACACTGAAGCTTTCTTT.

The J gene is TRBJ2-7, the V gene TRBV7-9; D gene ambiguous. CDR1 SEHNR and CDR2 FQNEAQ come from the germline V gene (reference sequence). This CDR3 has 11 amino acids. Between the trimmed V and J ends, which lost 2 bases and 5 bases, there was a span of 4 bases. CDR3 in amino acids: CASSLLNEQYF. In DNA form, the CDR3 reads TGTGCCAGCAGCTTATTAAACGAGCAGTACTTC.

The J gene is TRBJ1-5, the V gene TRBV10-3; 8 bases are a match to TRBD1. The length of the CDR3 is 16 residues. Germline loops: CDR1 ENHRY, CDR2 SYGVKD. V lost 3 bases to trimming and J lost 2 bases; unmatched junction nucleotides: 6. The chain's CDR3 is CAISERAGGGNQPQHF. CDR3 in DNA: TGTGCCATCAGTGAAAGGGCAGGGGGCGGCAATCAGCCCCAGCATTTT.

The chain uses TRBV30 and TRBJ1-4; no clear D. Between the trimmed V and J ends, which lost 0 bases and 7 bases, there was a span of 12 bases. CDR3 length: 14 residues. The germline gives CDR1 GTSNPN, CDR2 SVGIG (reference sequence). The CDR3 here is CAWSVLGSGEKLFF. The CDR3 coding sequence is TGTGCCTGGAGTGTACTAGGGTCCGGTGAAAAACTGTTTTTT.

This chain connects TRBV5-4 to TRBJ2-2; TRBD1 matches at 7 bases. Losses at the gene ends were 3 bases for V and 1 base for J; bases not matched to a gene: 6. CDR1 and CDR2 from the germline V gene are SGHNT and YYREEE (reference sequence). CDR3 length equals 16 residues. The DNA for the CDR3 is TGTGCCAGCAGCTATTACAGGGGTCTGAACACCGGGGAGCTGTTTTTT. Residues: CASSYYRGLNTGELFF.

The J gene is TRBJ2-5, the V gene TRBV4-1; D unclear. CDR1 is MGHRA and CDR2 is YSYEKL in the germline V gene. The CDR3 has 13 residues. Between the trimmed V and J ends, which lost 1 base and 5 bases, there was a span of 8 bases. CDR3 sequence reads: CASSQGPAETQYF. The CDR3 DNA follows: TGCGCCAGCAGCCAAGGTCCAGCGGAGACCCAGTACTTC.

For this clone: Different DNA sequences within this sample yield the same CDR3. The chain employs TRBV10-3 and TRBJ1-5, with D uncertain. Per the germline V gene, CDR1 is ENHRY and CDR2 is SYGVKD. The CDR3 is made up of 14 amino acids. V lost 2 bases to trimming and J lost 4 bases, with 9 bases between them. The CDR3 here is CAISEQVSNQPQHF. CDR3 DNA sequence: TGTGCCATCAGTGAGCAGGTTTCAAATCAGCCCCAGCATTTT.

The chain employs TRBV2 and TRBJ2-3; TRBD2 matches 11 bases. V lost 6 bases and J lost 4; bases outside the gene matches: 9. CDR1 and CDR2 from the germline V gene are SNHLY and FYNNEI. There are 16 residues in the CDR3. CDR3 protein: CASSPTSGSVSDTQYF. CDR3 coding DNA: TGTGCCAGCAGCCCCACTAGCGGGAGTGTCTCAGATACGCAGTATTTT.

The chain is built from TRBV10-1 and TRBJ2-6; possibly TRBD1 or TRBD2 for D (6 bases each). This CDR3 is built from 17 residues. Trimming removed 2 bases at V and 4 bases at J, with 15 bases between. The germline V gene has CDR1 WNHNN and CDR2 SYGVQD (reference sequence). CDR3 nucleotide sequence: TGCGCCAGCAGTGAGAGTTTAGGGGGGCTGGGGGCCAACGTCCTGACTTTC. The encoded protein is CASSESLGGLGANVLTF.

The chain employs TRBV10-3 and TRBJ2-1, with a possible D match to TRBD1 (6 bases). Looked up from germline, CDR1 is ENHRY and CDR2 is SYGVKD. The CDR3 contains 15 residues. V lost 4 bases to trimming and J lost 3 bases, with 13 bases between them. CDR3 bases: TGTGCCATCAGTGTCGGGAAGGGGGACTACAATGAGCAGTTCTTC. It encodes CAISVGKGDYNEQFF.

The chain uses TRBV19 and TRBJ2-3, with 9 bases fitting TRBD1. V was clipped by 7 bases and J by 0 bases; unmatched bases: 5. CDR3 length: 15 residues. Germline lookup yields CDR1 LNHDA and CDR2 SQIVND (reference sequence). The CDR3: CASTQTGGSTDTQYF. CDR3 in DNA: TGTGCCAGTACCCAGACAGGGGGTAGCACAGATACGCAGTATTTT.

As regards this clone: At the DNA level, this CDR3 is encoded by other sequences in the same sample as well. The chain employs TRBV30 and TRBJ2-5; D possibly matches TRBD1 or TRBD2 (5 bases each). In germline, CDR1 is GTSNPN, CDR2 SVGIG (reference sequence). Trimming removed 0 bases at V and 5 bases at J, with 7 bases between. The CDR3 has 12 amino acids. The CDR3 region has the DNA TGTGCCTGGAGTGTAGGGGAGGAGACCCAGTACTTC. Translating gives CAWSVGEETQYF.

This clone has just one count. The chain has TRBV6-5 and TRBJ2-5; D ambiguous. This CDR3 comprises 14 residues. CDR1 and CDR2 (germline): MNHEY, SVGAGI. V dropped 2 bases and J dropped 0 bases, with 7 bases sitting between them. The CDR3 loop reads CASSYSVYQETQYF. DNA for the CDR3: TGTGCCAGCAGTTACAGCGTGTACCAAGAGACCCAGTACTTC.

The CDR3 protein is CASSIEISPGHQKNIQYF. CDR3 in DNA: TGTGCCAGTAGTATAGAGATTTCTCCCGGACACCAGAAAAACATTCAGTACTTC. This rearrangement joins TRBV19 to TRBJ2-4; possibly TRBD1 for D (5 bases). This CDR3 is built from 18 residues. The V gene's germline CDR1 is LNHDA and CDR2 SQIVND (reference sequence). V was clipped by 0 bases and J by 4 bases, with 19 bases between them.

V is TRBV10-3 and J is TRBJ2-1; the match to TRBD2 covers 9 bases. Germline CDR1 is ENHRY and CDR2 is SYGVKD. The CDR3 totals 17 residues. The V segment lost 2 bases and the J segment 7 bases; nucleotides outside the gene matches: 12. The CDR3 loop reads CAISETAGGRVENEQFF. The CDR3 nucleotides read TGTGCCATCAGTGAGACCGCAGGCGGGAGGGTTGAGAATGAGCAGTTCTTC.

The chain recombines TRBV18 with TRBJ2-2, with TRBD1 as a possible D gene (5 bases). The CDR3 sequence is 15 residues long. Germline CDR1 and CDR2: KGHSH and LQKENI. Trimming cost V 4 bases and J 3 bases, with 12 bases left between them. The DNA for the CDR3 is TGTGCCAGCTCACGACAGACAGTAGACACCGGGGAGCTGTTTTTT. It codes for CASSRQTVDTGELFF.

This chain joins TRBV19 and TRBJ1-5, with 8 bases identical to TRBD1. Looked up from germline, CDR1 is LNHDA and CDR2 is SQIVND (reference sequence). The CDR3 is made up of 15 amino acids. J lost 4 bases, V lost 5 bases, and 7 bases had no gene match. This chain's CDR3 is CASSSTGALNQPQHF. CDR3 DNA: TGTGCCAGTAGTTCGACAGGGGCGTTGAATCAGCCCCAGCATTTT.

The chain combines TRBV4-1 with TRBJ2-7; TRBD2 agrees at 8 bases. V trimming: 0 bases; J trimming: 5 bases; junction bases outside the gene matches: 12. CDR1 MGHRA and CDR2 YSYEKL come from the germline V gene. The CDR3 is 17 amino acids. The CDR3: CASSQEIGLAGTDEQYF. CDR3 in DNA: TGCGCCAGCAGCCAAGAAATTGGGCTAGCGGGTACAGACGAGCAGTACTTC.

The V and J genes are TRBV30 and TRBJ2-6; the D is unclear. There are 14 residues in the CDR3. Trimming took off 2 bases at V and 4 bases at J, with 9 bases between the two ends. The germline gives CDR1 GTSNPN, CDR2 SVGIG (reference sequence). CDR3 sequence reads: CAWSPPPGANVLTF. Written as DNA, the CDR3 is TGTGCCTGGAGTCCCCCGCCAGGGGCCAACGTCCTGACTTTC.

The V and J genes are TRBV19 and TRBJ2-2, with D hard to call. The germline V and J ends were trimmed by 6 bases and 4 bases, with 9 bases remaining between them. Per the germline V gene, CDR1 is LNHDA and CDR2 is SQIVND (reference sequence). The CDR3 has 13 residues. CDR3 DNA sequence: TGTGCCAGTAGGGCAACTTCCACCGGGGAGCTGTTTTTT. Translating gives CASRATSTGELFF.

The rearrangement joins TRBV6-1 to TRBJ2-7; 11 nucleotides line up with TRBD1. V lost 7 bases and J lost 7; bases outside the gene matches: 12. CDR1 is MNHNS and CDR2 is SASEGT in the germline V gene. CDR3 size: 15 residues. CDR3 in DNA: TGTGCCAGCACCAAGCTGGGGACAGGGGGAGGTGAGCAGTACTTC. Residues: CASTKLGTGGGEQYF.

The J gene is TRBJ1-2, the V gene TRBV28; the D is unclear. V was pared by 3 bases and J by 5 bases, with 4 bases between. The length of the CDR3 is 11 residues. Per the germline V gene, CDR1 is MDHEN and CDR2 is SYDVKM. The CDR3 loop is CASSFVYGYTF. For the CDR3, the DNA is TGTGCCAGCAGTTTCGTGTATGGCTACACCTTC.

This clone was detected once. The chain carries TRBV7-8 and TRBJ2-7; no clear D. Looked up from germline, CDR1 is SGHVS and CDR2 is FQNEAQ. Trimming shortened V by 1 base and J by 2 bases, and 12 bases separated the two germline ends. The CDR3 sequence is 15 residues long. The CDR3 DNA follows: TGTGCCAGCAGCTTAGACCGGGCGAAGCCCTACGAGCAGTACTTC. Residues: CASSLDRAKPYEQYF.

The J gene is TRBJ2-3, the V gene TRBV2; 7 nucleotides line up with TRBD2. The CDR3 runs 12 residues. V was pared by 0 bases and J by 11 bases, with 2 bases of the junction left unmatched. Per germline, CDR1 SNHLY and CDR2 FYNNEI. CDR3 loop: CASSEAWGGQYF. The CDR3 coding sequence is TGTGCCAGCAGTGAAGCTTGGGGGGGGCAGTATTTT.